Each of the 18 T cell receptor beta chains below was sequenced from the same sample in a study of PD-1 blockade in mismatch repair-deficient tumors. Generated by immunoSEQ multiplex PCR, the TCRdb table keeps only in-frame clones and is missing some. The sample contains tens of thousands of clones, roughly 80% of which appear only once. Specimen: peripheral blood, collected 44 weeks after starting pembrolizumab. The receptor set was obtained from an adult with mismatch repair-deficient cancer.

The rearrangement links TRBV4-1 to TRBJ2-7; 8 bases agree with TRBD2. The germline V gene has CDR1 MGHRA and CDR2 YSYEKL. The V segment lost 8 bases and the J segment 2 bases; nucleotides outside the gene matches: 11. The CDR3 loop spans 15 amino acids. CDR3 coding DNA: TGCGCCAGCCGGAACGAAGTTAGCGGGACCTACGAGCAGTACTTC. It is translated as CASRNEVSGTYEQYF.

V usage is TRBV4-3 and J usage is TRBJ2-7; 15 nucleotides match TRBD2. Per germline, CDR1 LGHNA and CDR2 YSLEER. J was trimmed by 4 bases and V by 0 bases; bases with no gene match: 1. The CDR3 contains 16 residues. CDR3 in DNA: TGCGCCAGCAGCCAAGAAGGACTAGCGGGAGGGTACGAGCAGTACTTC. It translates to CASSQEGLAGGYEQYF.

The CDR3 DNA follows: TGTGCCAGTAGTTGGGGGTTCAGGACTAGCGGGAGTATGGGCGAGCAGTACTTC. This gives the protein CASSWGFRTSGSMGEQYF. The chain has TRBV19 and TRBJ2-7; TRBD2 agrees at 13 bases. V lost 5 bases to trimming and J lost 6 bases; unmatched junction nucleotides: 16. Germline values: CDR1 LNHDA, CDR2 SQIVND (reference sequence). The length of the CDR3 is 18 residues.

The rearrangement joins TRBV27 to TRBJ2-2, with D perhaps matching TRBD1 (5 bases). Germline V gene sequence: CDR1 MNHEY, CDR2 SMNVEV (reference sequence). The CDR3 is 17 amino acids. V was pared by 2 bases and J by 0 bases, with 13 bases between. The CDR3 loop reads CASSLLFDSANTGELFF. The CDR3 DNA follows: TGTGCCAGCAGTTTACTGTTTGACAGCGCGAACACCGGGGAGCTGTTTTTT.

The rearrangement uses TRBV4-2 and TRBJ2-7; 7 bases are shared with TRBD2. CDR3 length: 14 amino acids. The V gene's germline CDR1 is LGHNA and CDR2 YNFKEQ. V trimming: 1 base; J trimming: 6 bases; junction bases outside the gene matches: 6. The CDR3 here is CASSQAYREGEQYF. The CDR3 DNA reads as TGTGCCAGCAGCCAAGCCTATAGGGAGGGCGAGCAGTACTTC.

This sequence joins TRBV5-1 and TRBJ1-5; no clear D. V was trimmed by 0 bases and J by 3 bases, leaving 10 bases between them. Looked up from germline, CDR1 is SGHRS and CDR2 is YFSETQ. The CDR3 contains 15 residues. The CDR3 DNA sequence: TGCGCCAGCAGCTTGGGTGGCAGCCCCAATCAGCCCCAGCATTTT. This translates into CASSLGGSPNQPQHF.

A single count supports this clone. The chain employs TRBV11-2 and TRBJ2-7, with D perhaps matching TRBD2 (6 bases). The CDR3 spans 14 residues. Trimming pared 3 bases from V and 2 bases from J, leaving 11 bases between. The V gene's germline CDR1 is SGHAT and CDR2 FQNNGV. The DNA of the CDR3 is TGTGCCAGCAGCTTCGGGAGATCCGCCTACGAGCAGTACTTC. This codes for CASSFGRSAYEQYF.

This chain uses TRBV6-1 with TRBJ2-3; no definite D call. V was trimmed by 3 bases and J by 2 bases, leaving 6 bases between them. The CDR3 runs to 13 residues. Germline lookup yields CDR1 MNHNS and CDR2 SASEGT. The CDR3 DNA reads TGTGCCAGCAGTGACAGGCCCACAGATACGCAGTATTTT. Its protein is CASSDRPTDTQYF.

The chain carries TRBV9 and TRBJ1-5; D is perhaps TRBD1 (6 bases). V dropped 4 bases and J dropped 3 bases, with 11 bases sitting between them. This CDR3 comprises 14 residues. From germline, CDR1 is SGDLS and CDR2 YYNGEE. The CDR3 spells CASSTGTPNQPQHF. As DNA, the CDR3 is TGTGCCAGCAGCACCGGGACACCCAATCAGCCCCAGCATTTT.

The chain uses TRBV27 and TRBJ2-7; D unclear. Germline assignment: CDR1 MNHEY and CDR2 SMNVEV (reference sequence). V was shortened by 10 bases and J by 0 bases, with 13 bases between the two germline ends. CDR3 size: 13 residues. The CDR3 protein is CATKSGNSYEQYF. The CDR3 coding sequence is TGTGCCACCAAGTCAGGAAACTCCTACGAGCAGTACTTC.

The chain has TRBV7-3 and TRBJ1-1; 10 bases match TRBD1. Germline CDR1 and CDR2: SGHTA and FQGTGA. The V and J ends lost 4 bases and 4 bases, in that order; junction bases with no gene match: 6. This CDR3 contains 15 residues. The CDR3 DNA follows: TGTGCCAGCAGCTCCGGACAGGGGGAGGGCACTGAAGCTTTCTTT. Amino acid sequence: CASSSGQGEGTEAFF.

Only a few counts were recorded for this clone. The chain is built from TRBV7-2 and TRBJ1-1; D gene ambiguous. The CDR3 sequence is 14 residues long. V lost 1 base, J lost 1 base, and 7 bases lay in between. Germline assignment: CDR1 SGHTA and CDR2 FQGNSA. The CDR3 reads CASSLEARNTEAFF. CDR3 sequence (DNA): TGTGCCAGCAGCTTAGAGGCCAGGAACACTGAAGCTTTCTTT.

This rearrangement joins TRBV6-4 to TRBJ2-2; D not resolved. This CDR3 spans 15 amino acids. The V and J ends lost 6 bases and 6 bases respectively, with 17 bases between them. CDR1 and CDR2 from the germline V gene are MRHNA and SNTAGT. CDR3 bases: TGTGCCAGCAGCCCCGGCTCAAATTTCCCCGGGGAGCTGTTTTTT. Translated, it gives CASSPGSNFPGELFF.

The V gene is TRBV6-6, the J gene TRBJ1-3, with D uncertain. CDR3 size: 15 residues. Germline CDR1 and CDR2: MNHNY and SVGAGI (reference sequence). V dropped 0 bases and J dropped 1 base, with 7 bases sitting between them. Here the CDR3 reads CASSYSGSSGNTIYF. The CDR3 region has the DNA TGTGCCAGCAGTTACTCGGGGAGTTCTGGAAACACCATATATTTT.

V is TRBV5-1 and J is TRBJ1-2; no definite D call. The CDR3 spans 12 residues. The V gene's germline CDR1 is SGHRS and CDR2 YFSETQ. Trimming took off 3 bases at V and 8 bases at J, with 11 bases between the two ends. The CDR3 sequence is CASSWTSEGYTF. CDR3 bases: TGCGCCAGCAGCTGGACTTCGGAAGGCTACACCTTC. Drawing the rest from reference TRBV5-1 and TRBJ1-2, the complete variable domain is KAGVTQTPRYLIKTRGQQVTLSCSPISGHRSVSWYQQTPGQGLQFLFEYFSETQRNKGNFPGRFSGRQFSNSRSEMNVSTLELGDSALYLCASSWTSEGYTFGSGTRLTVV.

The chain employs TRBV27 and TRBJ1-2; 12 nucleotides line up with TRBD1. In germline, CDR1 is MNHEY, CDR2 SMNVEV (reference sequence). This CDR3 comprises 15 residues. J was trimmed by 7 bases and V by 5 bases; bases with no gene match: 8. In DNA form, the CDR3 reads TGTGCCAGCAGTACGCGGGACAGGGGGCTAGGTGGCTACACCTTC. Translating it yields CASSTRDRGLGGYTF.

This rearrangement joins TRBV5-4 to TRBJ2-5; D unresolved. The V gene's germline CDR1 is SGHNT and CDR2 YYREEE (reference sequence). Between the trimmed V and J ends, which lost 0 bases and 2 bases, there was a span of 8 bases. CDR3 length: 14 residues. CDR3 protein: CASSLGIFQETQYF. As DNA, the CDR3 is TGTGCCAGCAGCTTGGGGATTTTTCAAGAGACCCAGTACTTC.

The V gene is TRBV7-9, the J gene TRBJ2-7, with 7 bases aligning to TRBD1. The CDR3 sequence is 16 residues long. V gave up 0 bases and J gave up 0 bases; unmatched junction bases: 5. Germline values: CDR1 SEHNR, CDR2 FQNEAQ (reference sequence). This CDR3 reads CASSLARDRGSYEQYF. The CDR3 DNA reads TGTGCCAGCAGCTTAGCCCGGGACAGAGGCTCCTACGAGCAGTACTTC.